This TCR beta chain was observed in a study of T cell repertoires in cytomegalovirus infection. Across the study: Carrying CMV and the relevant HLA type showed in public TCR beta signatures. General study results and limits: Cumulative frequency (of public TCR beta family members) identified carriers of CMV plus the relevant HLA. The response measured ex vivo was dominated by TCR beta clonotypes (HLA-C-restricted and CMV-specific).

Germline CDR1 and CDR2: MDHEN and SYDVKM. V lost 8 bases to trimming and J lost 4 bases, with 14 bases between them. CDR3 length: 13 residues. TCRdb redid the calling of the reads with MiXCR, one entry per CDR3 protein. Found here are roughly 700,000 distinct CDR3 sequences, roughly 36% of them singletons; the top ten hold over 15%. Of note for this clonotype: What it binds is not known.

This clonotype was obtained from a human donor in good health (CMV status not recorded). Some clones in this sample may be carry-over from other donors' samples. The chain links TRBV28 to TRBJ1-2; D might be TRBD1 (6 bases). Sequenced here: cultured PBMCs, sampled from culture after CMV antigen stimulation. The CDR3 region is CASRGGASYGYTF. CDR3 sequence (DNA): TGTGCCAGCCGGGGGGGGGCATCCTATGGCTACACCTTC.